This TCR beta chain was identified during a study of OX40 agonist ivuxolimab in advanced cancers. Study-wide results and caveats: There were also nonresponders showing low normalized T-cell clonal expansion.

The CDR3 has 16 residues. With 5 bases clipped from V and 5 bases from J, the junction kept 7 bases outside the gene matches. Germline CDR1 is SGHNT and CDR2 is YENEEA. Notes on this clone: Antigen unknown.

The assay was immunoSEQ multiplex PCR, and TCRdb's table has in-frame clones only and misses some. The sample has more than 45,000 clones, about four fifths seen once. The gene calls are TRBV11-3 and TRBJ2-5; the match to TRBD2 covers 14 bases. This specimen was CD4+ or CD8+ T cells sorted from blood, taken in a trial of the OX40 agonist ivuxolimab. This clonotype originated in an adult with an advanced solid tumor such as melanoma, head and neck, liver or kidney cancer. The CDR3 coding sequence is TGTGCCAGCAGCCAAGGGACTAGCGGGAGAGGGGAGACCCAGTACTTC. Translation gives CASSQGTSGRGETQYF.